These 31 T cell receptor beta chains were sequenced from one sample in a study of blood T cell repertoires in COVID-19. Sequenced by immunoSEQ multiplex PCR; TCRdb stores in-frame clones only, minus some. The table has roughly 130,000 clones, approximately 84% seen once. Sequencing input: peripheral blood. These receptors were collected from a woman between 25 and 40 years old who had recovered from COVID-19.

The chain couples TRBV27 to TRBJ2-1; 10 nucleotides align to TRBD2. The CDR3 loop spans 16 amino acids. The germline gives CDR1 MNHEY, CDR2 SMNVEV (reference sequence). The junction had 12 bases not matched to a gene; V was cut back by 6 bases and J by 7 bases. The CDR3: CASRPRAGGMVNEQFF. The CDR3 nucleotides read TGTGCCAGCAGACCCCGAGCGGGAGGGATGGTGAATGAGCAGTTCTTC.

This chain connects TRBV5-5 to TRBJ1-4; TRBD1 matches 7 bases. This CDR3 comprises 14 residues. V shed 4 bases and J 8 bases; nucleotides not matched to a gene: 8. Germline V lookup: CDR1 SGHKS, CDR2 YYEKEE (reference sequence). The CDR3 spells CASSLDRVEEKLFF. The CDR3 coding sequence is TGTGCCAGCAGCCTCGACAGGGTGGAAGAAAAACTGTTTTTT.

This sequence joins TRBV6-5 and TRBJ1-2; D possibly corresponds to TRBD1 (5 bases). This CDR3 comprises 13 residues. CDR1 and CDR2 (germline): MNHEY, SVGAGI. V was shortened by 6 bases and J by 5 bases, with 13 bases between the two germline ends. CDR3 protein: CASRPTEGYGYTF. CDR3 in DNA: TGTGCCAGCAGGCCGACGGAGGGGTATGGCTACACCTTC.

This clone came up once. CDR3 DNA: TGCGCCAGCAGCTTCCGGCAGGGGATTTACAATGAGCAGTTCTTC. Translated, it gives CASSFRQGIYNEQFF. The chain recombines TRBV5-1 with TRBJ2-1; maybe TRBD1 (6 bases). Germline V gene data show CDR1 as SGHRS and CDR2 as YFSETQ. The CDR3 consists of 15 residues. V shed 2 bases and J shed 4 bases, with 13 bases lying between them.

The chain recombines TRBV6-5 with TRBJ1-5; the match to TRBD1 covers 10 bases. CDR3 length: 14 residues. V trimming: 6 bases; J trimming: 8 bases; junction bases outside the gene matches: 7. Germline V CDR1 and CDR2: MNHEY, SVGAGI. The CDR3 spells CASSFRQGAKPQHF. The DNA of the CDR3 is TGTGCCAGCAGCTTTAGACAGGGGGCTAAGCCCCAGCATTTT.

This sequence joins TRBV7-6 and TRBJ2-7, with 9 bases fitting TRBD2. The CDR3 has 13 amino acids. The germline CDR1 and CDR2 sequences are SGHVS and FNYEAQ. The ends lost 8 bases at V and 6 bases at J; junction bases unmatched: 8. The CDR3 here is CASGSGSWGEQYF. The CDR3 nucleotides are TGTGCCAGCGGTAGCGGGAGTTGGGGCGAGCAGTACTTC. Using reference TRBV7-6 and TRBJ2-7 for the parts outside the CDR3, the full variable domain is GAGVSQSPRYKVTKRGQDVALRCDPISGHVSLYWYRQALGQGPEFLTYFNYEAQQDKSGLPNDRFSAERPEGSISTLTIQRTEQRDSAMYRCASGSGSWGEQYFGPGTRLTVT.

For the CDR3, the DNA is TGTGCCATCAGTGAGATTGAGGGTGTGAACACTGAAGCTTTCTTT. Translated, it gives CAISEIEGVNTEAFF. The chain is built from TRBV10-3 and TRBJ1-1; no clear D gene. CDR1 is ENHRY, CDR2 SYGVKD, per germline. This CDR3 comprises 15 residues. The V end was cut by 2 bases, the J end by 0 bases, with 10 bases between.

Notes on this clone: Relative to the germline gene, one junction end is altered; a read error may explain this. The chain joins TRBV10-3 to TRBJ1-1; weak D call: TRBD1 (5 bases). The CDR3 runs 13 residues. The germline V gene encodes CDR1 ENHRY and CDR2 SYGVKD. The CDR3 bases are TGTGCCATCAGTGAGTCAGGAGGGTTGGGGACTAGCTTT. Its translation: CAISESGGLGTSF.

This clone was detected only a few times. The V call is TRBV11-3, the J call TRBJ2-1; D call uncertain. This CDR3 region has 15 residues. V was shortened by 4 bases and J by 7 bases, with 17 bases between the two germline ends. Germline V CDR1 and CDR2: SGHNT, YENEEA. CDR3 DNA sequence: TGTGCCAGCAGCTCGCTACCCGTTGGTGTGAATGAGCAGTTCTTC. As protein: CASSSLPVGVNEQFF.

This chain connects TRBV7-9 to TRBJ1-2; no clear D. V dropped 5 bases and J dropped 7 bases, with 14 bases sitting between them. Germline values: CDR1 SEHNR, CDR2 FQNEAQ (reference sequence). This CDR3 region has 13 residues. The CDR3 nucleotides are TGTGCCAGCAGCACTCGTGGAGGGTTTGGCTACACCTTC. Encoded protein: CASSTRGGFGYTF. Filled out from reference TRBV7-9 and TRBJ1-2, the complete variable domain reads DTGVSQNPRHKITKRGQNVTFRCDPISEHNRLYWYRQTLGQGPEFLTYFQNEAQLEKSRLLSDRFSAERPKGSFSTLEIQRTEQGDSAMYLCASSTRGGFGYTFGSGTRLTVV.

The chain links TRBV10-1 to TRBJ2-5; a possible D gene is TRBD2 (6 bases). V dropped 3 bases and J dropped 4 bases, with 15 bases sitting between them. Germline-derived CDR1 and CDR2 are WNHNN and SYGVQD (reference sequence). CDR3 size: 15 residues. The CDR3 protein is CASSEGVAGGETQYF. The CDR3 DNA reads as TGCGCCAGCAGTGAAGGGGTAGCCGGGGGAGAGACCCAGTACTTC.

J is TRBJ2-3 and V is TRBV6-5; 8 nucleotides line up with TRBD1. The CDR3 is 14 amino acids. V lost 11 bases and J lost 3; bases outside the gene matches: 10. From germline, CDR1 is MNHEY and CDR2 SVGAGI. In DNA, the CDR3 is TGTGCCTCGGAGACGGACAGGGCGACAGATACGCAGTATTTT. It specifies CASETDRATDTQYF.

The gene calls are TRBV6-6 and TRBJ2-3; a weak D match, TRBD2 (5 bases). The germline gives CDR1 MNHNY, CDR2 SVGAGI (reference sequence). V shed 6 bases and J shed 7 bases, with 11 bases lying between them. The CDR3 loop spans 12 amino acids. In DNA, the CDR3 is TGTGCCAGCAGCCCATCTAGCAATACGCAGTATTTT. Amino acid sequence: CASSPSSNTQYF.

The V call is TRBV6-6, the J call TRBJ1-1; D possibly corresponds to TRBD1 (6 bases). V lost 4 bases, J lost 7 bases, and 10 bases lay in between. Germline lookup yields CDR1 MNHNY and CDR2 SVGAGI (reference sequence). The CDR3 runs 12 residues. The CDR3 DNA is TGTGCCAGCAGTTCCCGGGACAATGAAGCTTTCTTT. Translating it yields CASSSRDNEAFF.

In its sample, this clone was seen once. The rearrangement joins TRBV7-8 to TRBJ2-1, with 14 bases lining up with TRBD2. CDR3 length equals 19 residues. Germline V CDR1 and CDR2: SGHVS, FQNEAQ. The ends lost 5 bases at V and 4 bases at J; junction bases unmatched: 13. The DNA of the CDR3 is TGTGCCAGCAGCCCATCGGGACTAGCGGGAGACGGGCCTTACAATGAGCAGTTCTTC. This encodes CASSPSGLAGDGPYNEQFF.

V and J are TRBV3-1 (or the pseudogene TRBV3-2) and TRBJ1-1, with unresolved D. This CDR3 region has 13 residues. Germline V gives CDR1 LGHDT, CDR2 YNNKEL (reference sequence). Trimming stripped 3 bases from V and 4 bases from J, with 9 bases between. In nucleotides, the CDR3 is TGTGCCAGCAGCCATGTCGCGGGCACTGAAGCTTTCTTT. Translating it yields CASSHVAGTEAFF.

This clone has a single count. The chain uses TRBV6-1 and TRBJ1-2, with D possibly TRBD1 on 5 matching bases. V was shortened by 3 bases and J by 4 bases, with 12 bases between the two germline ends. Germline CDR1 MNHNS, CDR2 SASEGT. The CDR3 loop spans 14 amino acids. CDR3 sequence reads: CASSDRASAYGYTF. The DNA of the CDR3 is TGTGCCAGCAGTGACAGGGCGTCCGCCTATGGCTACACCTTC.

The rearrangement joins TRBV5-5 to TRBJ2-1; TRBD1 matches 8 bases. With V trimmed by 3 bases and J by 7 bases, 0 bases remained unmatched. CDR3 length equals 12 residues. Germline-derived CDR1 and CDR2 are SGHKS and YYEKEE (reference sequence). Here the CDR3 reads CASSWTGNEQFF. CDR3 DNA sequence: TGTGCCAGCAGCTGGACAGGGAATGAGCAGTTCTTC.

The chain joins TRBV5-4 to TRBJ2-2; 11 positions agree with TRBD1. V trimming: 3 bases; J trimming: 8 bases; junction bases outside the gene matches: 6. Germline CDR1 reads SGHNT; CDR2 reads YYREEE (reference sequence). This CDR3 is built from 15 residues. The CDR3 spells CASSSRTGGIGELFF. CDR3 nucleotides: TGTGCCAGCAGCTCTCGGACAGGGGGCATAGGGGAGCTGTTTTTT.

The chain couples TRBV6-2 or TRBV6-3 to TRBJ1-1, with 7 bases lining up with TRBD1. The germline V gene has CDR1 MNHEY and CDR2 SVGEGT. V lost 4 bases, J lost 1 base, and 12 bases stayed unmatched. This CDR3 contains 17 residues. The CDR3 DNA is TGTGCCAGCAGTTCTGGACAGGAAGTGCGTGAGAACACTGAAGCTTTCTTT. This gives the protein CASSSGQEVRENTEAFF.

The J gene is TRBJ2-3, the V gene TRBV6-1; 8 bases fit TRBD2. CDR1 is MNHNS, CDR2 SASEGT, per germline. J was trimmed by 2 bases and V by 3 bases; bases with no gene match: 10. The CDR3 covers 17 residues. The CDR3 DNA reads as TGTGCCAGCAGTGACCGCGGACTAGCCCGCACCACAGATACGCAGTATTTT. This sequence encodes CASSDRGLARTTDTQYF.

The V and J genes are TRBV19 and TRBJ1-1; 8 bases match TRBD1. This CDR3 has 12 amino acids. Germline V gene sequence: CDR1 LNHDA, CDR2 SQIVND (reference sequence). After removal of 7 bases from V and 5 bases from J, the junction contained 3 bases not matched to a gene. CDR3 region: CASNRQGTEAFF. CDR3 DNA sequence: TGTGCCAGTAATCGACAGGGGACTGAAGCTTTCTTT.

The chain links TRBV29-1 to TRBJ2-6, with no clear D. The CDR3 is made up of 14 amino acids. The V end was cut by 1 base, the J end by 0 bases, with 4 bases between. The germline V gene encodes CDR1 SQVTM and CDR2 ANQGSEA. For the CDR3, the DNA is TGCAGCGTTGAAGGAGGCTCTGGGGCCAACGTCCTGACTTTC. It encodes CSVEGGSGANVLTF.

This chain links TRBV7-2 with TRBJ2-1, with D possibly matching TRBD2 (6 bases). CDR1 and CDR2 from the germline V gene are SGHTA and FQGNSA. This CDR3 is 14 amino acids long. Trimming removed 5 bases at V and 1 base at J, with 9 bases between. The CDR3 loop reads CASSDGGSYNEQFF. As DNA, the CDR3 is TGTGCCAGCAGCGACGGGGGTTCCTACAATGAGCAGTTCTTC.

The chain combines TRBV5-6 with TRBJ1-1; 8 positions match TRBD1. This CDR3 is 14 amino acids long. J lost 4 bases, V lost 4 bases, and 6 bases had no gene match. CDR1 is SGHDT and CDR2 is YYEEEE in the germline V gene. The CDR3 DNA sequence: TGTGCCAGCAGCACCGGACAGGGTCGCACTGAAGCTTTCTTT. Residues: CASSTGQGRTEAFF.

The chain is built from TRBV5-1 and TRBJ2-5, with 11 bases fitting TRBD1. Per the germline V gene, CDR1 is SGHRS and CDR2 is YFSETQ. V shed 4 bases, J shed 0 bases, and the junction held 5 bases outside the gene matches. This CDR3 is built from 16 residues. CDR3: CASSPGTGGYQETQYF. CDR3 DNA: TGCGCCAGCAGCCCAGGGACAGGGGGGTACCAAGAGACCCAGTACTTC.

The CDR3 sequence: CASTADRASGYTF. The CDR3, as DNA: TGTGCCAGCACTGCCGACAGGGCCTCTGGCTACACCTTC. The J gene is TRBJ1-2, the V gene TRBV6-5; TRBD1 matches at 7 bases. In germline, CDR1 is MNHEY, CDR2 SVGAGI. The CDR3 is 13 residues long. The V segment lost 7 bases and the J segment 7 bases; nucleotides outside the gene matches: 9.

This chain joins TRBV15 and TRBJ2-5; TRBD1 matches at 7 bases. The germline V gene has CDR1 LNHNV and CDR2 YYDKDF (reference sequence). The CDR3 extends over 14 amino acids. Unmatched junction bases numbered 3, after V lost 1 base and J lost 4 bases. The CDR3 region has the DNA TGTGCCACCAGCAGAGCACAGGGGTCAGAGACCCAGTACTTC. Protein: CATSRAQGSETQYF. Supplemented by reference TRBV15 and TRBJ2-5, the full variable domain reads DAMVIQNPRYQVTQFGKPVTLSCSQTLNHNVMYWYQQKSSQAPKLLFHYYDKDFNNEADTPDNFQSRRPNTSFCFLDIRSPGLGDTAMYLCATSRAQGSETQYFGPGTRLLVL.

This sequence joins TRBV15 and TRBJ1-2, with TRBD1 identical over 9 bases. Per the germline V gene, CDR1 is LNHNV and CDR2 is YYDKDF (reference sequence). The J segment lost 4 bases and the V segment lost 7 bases, leaving 16 bases of the junction unmatched. CDR3 size: 17 residues. The CDR3 region has the DNA TGTGCCACCACAGGTCAGATCGGGACAGGGCCTTTCTATGGCTACACCTTC. Translation: CATTGQIGTGPFYGYTF.

CDR3 protein: CASSQVPTSGAWNEQFF. The CDR3 bases are TGTGCCAGCAGCCAAGTTCCCACTAGCGGGGCCTGGAATGAGCAGTTCTTC. The chain links TRBV3-1 (or the pseudogene TRBV3-2) to TRBJ2-1; 10 bases match TRBD2. The ends lost 1 base at V and 7 bases at J; junction bases unmatched: 10. The CDR3 has 17 residues. CDR1 and CDR2 (germline): LGHDT, YNNKEL (reference sequence).

The rearrangement joins TRBV6-5 to TRBJ1-5; D gene uncertain. Trimming left V 5 bases short and J 5 bases short, with 16 bases between. Germline V gives CDR1 MNHEY, CDR2 SVGAGI. This CDR3 contains 15 residues. In DNA, the CDR3 is TGTGCCAGCAGTCGAACGGGAGGAGGTTATCAGCCCCAGCATTTT. Encoded protein: CASSRTGGGYQPQHF.